One TCR beta chain is described in this entry. The entry originates in a study of identical twins. TCRdb passed the 5' RACE reads through MiXCR, listing each CDR3 protein once. The data show some 1,600,000 distinct CDR3 sequences, with 32% seen just once and 0.25% to 0.3% held by the top ten. The CDR3 is 13 amino acids. Germline loops: CDR1 LGHDT, CDR2 YNNKEL (reference sequence). The V segment lost 1 base and the J segment 8 bases; nucleotides outside the gene matches: 4. The sample consisted of cord blood. The receptor's source is a newborn girl in good health. This chain links TRBV3-1 with TRBJ1-2; 7 bases fit TRBD1. CDR3 loop: CASSQALGGGYTF. CDR3 coding DNA: TGTGCCAGCAGCCAAGCATTAGGGGGCGGCTACACCTTC.